This T cell receptor beta chain appears in the sequencing data of a study of cytomegalovirus exposure and HLA in healthy donors. Study-level findings and limits: Links to common viral pathogens appeared, in a later analysis, for several of the most significant clusters. A previous analysis found most TCR beta V segments productive roughly 90% or roughly 30% of the time.

For this clone: The antigen is undetermined.

While unrecorded immune exposures were likely, the donors were nominally healthy when sampled. The CDR3 has 15 amino acids. Germline V gene data show CDR1 as LNHDA and CDR2 as SQIVND (reference sequence). J lost 4 bases, V lost 5 bases, and 6 bases had no gene match. Vbeta (60) and Jbeta (13) primers were used in the PCR. This table comes from immunoSEQ multiplex PCR, and its TCRdb copy is limited to in-frame clones, with some not included. The profile shows about 120,000 clones, around 70% of them singletons. This receptor was taken from a woman in her forties or fifties in good health and CMV-seropositive. The rearrangement joins TRBV19 to TRBJ1-3, with 9 bases matching TRBD1. Sequenced: PBMCs. The CDR3 protein is CASSPGQGRGNTIYF. CDR3 DNA sequence: TGTGCCAGTAGTCCTGGACAGGGGAGGGGAAACACCATATATTTT.